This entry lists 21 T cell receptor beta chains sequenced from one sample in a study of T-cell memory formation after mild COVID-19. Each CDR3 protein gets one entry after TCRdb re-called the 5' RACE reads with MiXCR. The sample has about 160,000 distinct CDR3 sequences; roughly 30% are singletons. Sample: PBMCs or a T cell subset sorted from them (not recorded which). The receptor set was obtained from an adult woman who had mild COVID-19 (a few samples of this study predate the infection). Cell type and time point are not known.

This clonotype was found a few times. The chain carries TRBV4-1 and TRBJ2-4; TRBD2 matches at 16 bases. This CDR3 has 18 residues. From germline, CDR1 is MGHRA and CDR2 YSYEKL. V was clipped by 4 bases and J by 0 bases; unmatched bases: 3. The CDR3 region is CASSLGLAGGIAKNIQYF. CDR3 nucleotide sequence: TGCGCCAGCAGCCTGGGACTAGCGGGGGGGATAGCCAAAAACATTCAGTACTTC.

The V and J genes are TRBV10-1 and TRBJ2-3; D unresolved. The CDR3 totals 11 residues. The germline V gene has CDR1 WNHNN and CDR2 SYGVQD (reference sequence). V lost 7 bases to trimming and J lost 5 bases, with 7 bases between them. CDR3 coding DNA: TGCGCCAGCACACCGGAAGATACGCAGTATTTT. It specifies CASTPEDTQYF.

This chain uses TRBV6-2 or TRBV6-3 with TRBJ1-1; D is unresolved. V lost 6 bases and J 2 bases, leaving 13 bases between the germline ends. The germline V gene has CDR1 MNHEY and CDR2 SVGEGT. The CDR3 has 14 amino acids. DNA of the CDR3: TGTGCCAGCAGCCCCGAGAGGGTCAACACTGAAGCTTTCTTT. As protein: CASSPERVNTEAFF.

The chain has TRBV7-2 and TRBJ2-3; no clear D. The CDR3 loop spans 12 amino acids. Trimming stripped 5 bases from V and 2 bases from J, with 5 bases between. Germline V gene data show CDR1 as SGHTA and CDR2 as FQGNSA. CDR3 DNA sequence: TGTGCCAGCAGCATCTCCACAGATACGCAGTATTTT. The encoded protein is CASSISTDTQYF.

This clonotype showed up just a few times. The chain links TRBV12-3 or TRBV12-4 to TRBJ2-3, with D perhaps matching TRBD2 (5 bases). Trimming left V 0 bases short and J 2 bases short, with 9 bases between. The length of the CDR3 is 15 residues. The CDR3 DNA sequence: TGTGCCAGCAGTTTAGCGGTCGGGATCACAGATACGCAGTATTTT. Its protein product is CASSLAVGITDTQYF.

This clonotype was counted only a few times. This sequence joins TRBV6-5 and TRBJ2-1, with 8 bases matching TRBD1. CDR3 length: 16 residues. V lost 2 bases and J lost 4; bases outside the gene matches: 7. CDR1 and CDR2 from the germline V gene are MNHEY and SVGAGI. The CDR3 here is CASSYPGTGGYNEQFF. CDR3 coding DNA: TGTGCCAGCAGTTACCCCGGGACAGGCGGTTACAATGAGCAGTTCTTC.

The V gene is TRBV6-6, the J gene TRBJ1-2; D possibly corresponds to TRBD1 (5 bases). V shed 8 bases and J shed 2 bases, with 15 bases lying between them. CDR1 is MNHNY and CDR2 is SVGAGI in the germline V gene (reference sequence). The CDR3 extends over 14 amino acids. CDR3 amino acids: CASQGEVVNYGYTF. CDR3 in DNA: TGTGCCAGCCAGGGTGAAGTAGTGAACTATGGCTACACCTTC.

The CDR3 nucleotides read TGTGCCAGCAATCAGGGGGGAGGGTACAATGAGCAGTTCTTC. Amino acids: CASNQGGGYNEQFF. The chain couples TRBV7-8 to TRBJ2-1; D assignment may be TRBD1 or TRBD2 (7 bases each). The CDR3 consists of 14 residues. V gave up 7 bases and J gave up 4 bases, with 14 bases separating them. Per germline, CDR1 SGHVS and CDR2 FQNEAQ.

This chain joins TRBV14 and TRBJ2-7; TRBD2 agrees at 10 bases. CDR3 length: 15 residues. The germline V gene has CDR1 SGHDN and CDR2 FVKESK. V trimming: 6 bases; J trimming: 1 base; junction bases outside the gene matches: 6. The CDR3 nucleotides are TGTGCCAGCAGTCGCTTGACTAGCGGGTCCTACGAGCAGTACTTC. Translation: CASSRLTSGSYEQYF.

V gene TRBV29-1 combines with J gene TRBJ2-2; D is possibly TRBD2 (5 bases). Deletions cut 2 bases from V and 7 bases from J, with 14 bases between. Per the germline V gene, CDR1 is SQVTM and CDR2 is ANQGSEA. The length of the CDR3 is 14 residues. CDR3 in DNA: TGCAGCGTTGAACACCCGGAGGTCGTCGGGGAGCTGTTTTTT. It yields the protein CSVEHPEVVGELFF.

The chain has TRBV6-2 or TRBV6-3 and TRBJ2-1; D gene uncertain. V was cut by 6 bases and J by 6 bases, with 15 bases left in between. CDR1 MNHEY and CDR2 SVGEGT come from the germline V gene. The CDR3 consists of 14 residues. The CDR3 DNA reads TGTGCCAGCAGCCCCTCGGCTAGTGGCAATGAGCAGTTCTTC. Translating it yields CASSPSASGNEQFF.

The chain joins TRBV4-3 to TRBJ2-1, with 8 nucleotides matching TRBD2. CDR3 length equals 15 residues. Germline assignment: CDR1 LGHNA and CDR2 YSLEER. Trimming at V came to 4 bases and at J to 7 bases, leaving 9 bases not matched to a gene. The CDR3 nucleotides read TGCGCCAGCAGCCCCGGGACTAGGGACCCTAATGAGCAGTTCTTC. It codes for CASSPGTRDPNEQFF.

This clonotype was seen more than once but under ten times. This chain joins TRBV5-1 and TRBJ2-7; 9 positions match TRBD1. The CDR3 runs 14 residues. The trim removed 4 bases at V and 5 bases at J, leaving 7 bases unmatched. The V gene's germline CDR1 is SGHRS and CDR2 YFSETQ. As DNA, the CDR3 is TGCGCCAGCAGCGCGGGACAGGGAGGTAACGAGCAGTACTTC. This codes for CASSAGQGGNEQYF. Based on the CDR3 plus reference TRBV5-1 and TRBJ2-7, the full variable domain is KAGVTQTPRYLIKTRGQQVTLSCSPISGHRSVSWYQQTPGQGLQFLFEYFSETQRNKGNFPGRFSGRQFSNSRSEMNVSTLELGDSALYLCASSAGQGGNEQYFGPGTRLTVT.

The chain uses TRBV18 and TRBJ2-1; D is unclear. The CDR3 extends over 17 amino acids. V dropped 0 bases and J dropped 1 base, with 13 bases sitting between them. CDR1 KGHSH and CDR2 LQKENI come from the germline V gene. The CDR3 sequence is CASSPPRAAQSYNEQFF. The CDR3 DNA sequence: TGTGCCAGCTCACCACCCCGGGCAGCCCAATCCTACAATGAGCAGTTCTTC.

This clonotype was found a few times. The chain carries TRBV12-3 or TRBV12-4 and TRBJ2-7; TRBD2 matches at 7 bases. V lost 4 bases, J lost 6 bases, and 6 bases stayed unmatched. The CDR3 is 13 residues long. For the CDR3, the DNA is TGTGCCAGCAGTTCGGGGGGAGCGGGCGAGCAGTACTTC. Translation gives CASSSGGAGEQYF.

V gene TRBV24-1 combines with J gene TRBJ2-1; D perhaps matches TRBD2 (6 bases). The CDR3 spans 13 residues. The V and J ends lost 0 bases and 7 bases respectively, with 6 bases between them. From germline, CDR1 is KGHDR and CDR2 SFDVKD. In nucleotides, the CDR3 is TGTGCCACCAGTGATTTGCGGGGGAATGAGCAGTTCTTC. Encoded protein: CATSDLRGNEQFF.

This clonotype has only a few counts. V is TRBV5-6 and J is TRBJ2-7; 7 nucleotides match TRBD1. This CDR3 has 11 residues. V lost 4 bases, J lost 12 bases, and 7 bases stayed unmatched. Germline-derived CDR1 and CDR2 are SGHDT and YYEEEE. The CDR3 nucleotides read TGTGCCAGCAGCCTTGGGACAGTGACGTACTTC. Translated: CASSLGTVTYF.

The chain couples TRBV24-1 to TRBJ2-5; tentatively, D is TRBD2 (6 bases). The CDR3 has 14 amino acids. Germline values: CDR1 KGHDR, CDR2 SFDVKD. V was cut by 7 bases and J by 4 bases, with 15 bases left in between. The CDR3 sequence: CATRGTQEPETQYF. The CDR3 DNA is TGTGCCACCAGGGGGACTCAAGAGCCAGAGACCCAGTACTTC.

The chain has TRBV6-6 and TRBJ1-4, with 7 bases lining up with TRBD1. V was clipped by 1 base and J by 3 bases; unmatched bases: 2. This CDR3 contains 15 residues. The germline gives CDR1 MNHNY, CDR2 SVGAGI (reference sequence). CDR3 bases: TGTGCCAGCAGTTACTGGACAGGCCCTAATGAAAAACTGTTTTTT. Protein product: CASSYWTGPNEKLFF.

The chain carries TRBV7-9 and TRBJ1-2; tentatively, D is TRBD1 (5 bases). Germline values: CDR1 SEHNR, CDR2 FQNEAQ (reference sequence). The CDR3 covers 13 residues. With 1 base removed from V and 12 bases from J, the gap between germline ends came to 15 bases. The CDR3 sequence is CASSLVPPGDHTF. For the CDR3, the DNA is TGTGCCAGCAGCTTAGTCCCCCCCGGGGACCACACCTTC.

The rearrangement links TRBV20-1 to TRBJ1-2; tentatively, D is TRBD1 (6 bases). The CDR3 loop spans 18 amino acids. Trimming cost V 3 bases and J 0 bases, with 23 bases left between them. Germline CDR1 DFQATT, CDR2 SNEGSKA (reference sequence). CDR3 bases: TGCAGTGCTAGGGGAATTGCGGACAGCGCTCTCACTAACTATGGCTACACCTTC. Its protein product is CSARGIADSALTNYGYTF.